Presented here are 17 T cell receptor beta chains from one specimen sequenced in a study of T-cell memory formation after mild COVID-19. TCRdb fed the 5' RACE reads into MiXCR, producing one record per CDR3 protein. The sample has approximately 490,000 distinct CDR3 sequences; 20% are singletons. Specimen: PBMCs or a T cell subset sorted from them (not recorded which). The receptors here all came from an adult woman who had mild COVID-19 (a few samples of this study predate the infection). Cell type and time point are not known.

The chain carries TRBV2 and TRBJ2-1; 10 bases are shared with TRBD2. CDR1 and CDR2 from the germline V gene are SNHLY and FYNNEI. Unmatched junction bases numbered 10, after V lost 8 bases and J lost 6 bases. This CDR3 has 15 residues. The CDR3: CASLARLAGANEQFF. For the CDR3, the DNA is TGTGCCAGCTTAGCCAGGCTAGCGGGGGCCAATGAGCAGTTCTTC.

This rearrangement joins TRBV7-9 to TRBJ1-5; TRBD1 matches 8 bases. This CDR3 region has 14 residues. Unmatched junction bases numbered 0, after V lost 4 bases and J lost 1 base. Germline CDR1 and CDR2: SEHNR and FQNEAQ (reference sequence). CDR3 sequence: CASSSGGSNQPQHF. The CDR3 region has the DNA TGTGCCAGCAGCTCAGGGGGCAGCAATCAGCCCCAGCATTTT.

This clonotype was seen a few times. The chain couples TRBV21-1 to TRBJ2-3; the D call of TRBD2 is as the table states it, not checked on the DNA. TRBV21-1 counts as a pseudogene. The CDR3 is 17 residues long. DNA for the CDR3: TGTGCCAGCAGCAAAGGAGGGCCACCCGTTTGCACAGATACGCAGTATTTT. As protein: CASSKGGPPVCTDTQYF.

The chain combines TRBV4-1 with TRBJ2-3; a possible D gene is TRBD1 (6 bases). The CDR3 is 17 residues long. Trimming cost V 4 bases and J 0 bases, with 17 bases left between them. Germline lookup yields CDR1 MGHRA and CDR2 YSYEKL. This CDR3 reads CASSRNQRQASTDTQYF. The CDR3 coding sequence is TGCGCCAGCAGCCGGAATCAAAGACAGGCAAGCACAGATACGCAGTATTTT.

Here the CDR3 reads CSAHLPSGGFLPYNEQFF. CDR3 coding DNA: TGCAGTGCTCACCTGCCTAGCGGGGGGTTCCTACCCTACAATGAGCAGTTCTTC. The chain couples TRBV20-1 to TRBJ2-1; 11 bases are a match to TRBD2. CDR3 length: 18 residues. Trimming cost V 5 bases and J 2 bases; bases outside gene matches: 14. The germline CDR1 and CDR2 sequences are DFQATT and SNEGSKA (reference sequence).

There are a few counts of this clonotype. This CDR3 is CASSLDGGTGGFEQYF. The DNA of the CDR3 is TGCGCCAGCAGCTTGGACGGTGGCACAGGGGGGTTCGAGCAGTACTTC. The J gene is TRBJ2-7, the V gene TRBV5-1, with 8 nucleotides matching TRBD1. Germline CDR1 and CDR2: SGHRS and YFSETQ. This CDR3 is 16 amino acids long. J was trimmed by 6 bases and V by 0 bases; bases with no gene match: 11. Full variable domain (missing parts from reference TRBV5-1 and TRBJ2-7): KAGVTQTPRYLIKTRGQQVTLSCSPISGHRSVSWYQQTPGQGLQFLFEYFSETQRNKGNFPGRFSGRQFSNSRSEMNVSTLELGDSALYLCASSLDGGTGGFEQYFGPGTRLTVT.

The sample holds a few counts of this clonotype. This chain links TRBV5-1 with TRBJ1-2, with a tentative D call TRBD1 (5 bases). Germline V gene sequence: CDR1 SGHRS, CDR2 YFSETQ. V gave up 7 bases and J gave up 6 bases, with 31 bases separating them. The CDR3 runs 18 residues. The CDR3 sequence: CASSQYGTSQAVHDGYTF. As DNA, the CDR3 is TGCGCCAGCTCCCAATATGGGACGTCCCAGGCCGTTCATGATGGCTACACCTTC.

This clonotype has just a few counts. CDR3 DNA: TGCGCCAGCAAAGCTAGCGGGGGGACGAACACCGGGGAGCTGTTTTTT. Amino acid sequence: CASKASGGTNTGELFF. J is TRBJ2-2 and V is TRBV5-1, with TRBD2 matching 11 bases. J gave up 0 bases and V 6 bases, and 4 bases lay outside the gene matches. The CDR3 loop spans 16 amino acids. CDR1 SGHRS and CDR2 YFSETQ come from the germline V gene.

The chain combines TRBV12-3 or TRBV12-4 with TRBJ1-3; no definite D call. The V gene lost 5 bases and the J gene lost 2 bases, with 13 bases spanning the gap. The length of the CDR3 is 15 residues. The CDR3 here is CASSPGPQAGNTIYF. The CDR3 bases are TGTGCCAGCAGTCCGGGCCCTCAAGCTGGAAACACCATATATTTT.

CDR3 residues: CASSASAGQGIEKLFF. The CDR3 coding sequence is TGTGCCAGCAGCGCTAGCGCAGGACAGGGTATTGAAAAACTGTTTTTT. The chain links TRBV7-8 to TRBJ1-4; 8 bases line up with TRBD1. Germline CDR1 and CDR2: SGHVS and FQNEAQ. The CDR3 loop spans 16 amino acids. Losses at the gene ends were 5 bases for V and 7 bases for J; bases not matched to a gene: 12.

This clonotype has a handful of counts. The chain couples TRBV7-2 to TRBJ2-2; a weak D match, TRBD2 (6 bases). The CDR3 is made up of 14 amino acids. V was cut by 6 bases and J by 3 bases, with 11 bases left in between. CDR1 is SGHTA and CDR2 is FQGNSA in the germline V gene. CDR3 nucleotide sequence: TGTGCCAGCAGGTCGGGACTCTACACCGGGGAGCTGTTTTTT. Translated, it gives CASRSGLYTGELFF.

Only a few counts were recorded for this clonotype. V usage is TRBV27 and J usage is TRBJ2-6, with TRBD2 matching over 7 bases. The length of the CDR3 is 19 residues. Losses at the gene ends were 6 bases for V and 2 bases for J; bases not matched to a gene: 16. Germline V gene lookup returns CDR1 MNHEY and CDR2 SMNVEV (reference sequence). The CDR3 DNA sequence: TGTGCCAGCAGGACCAGCCGGGAAGGGCGGGAGACTGGGGCCAACGTCCTGACTTTC. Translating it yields CASRTSREGRETGANVLTF.

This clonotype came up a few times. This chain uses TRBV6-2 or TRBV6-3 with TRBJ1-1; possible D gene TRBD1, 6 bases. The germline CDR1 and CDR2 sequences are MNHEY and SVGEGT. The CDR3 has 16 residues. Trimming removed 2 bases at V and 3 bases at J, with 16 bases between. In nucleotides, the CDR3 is TGTGCCAGCAGTTACGGGGGGCGAGTTGGGGACACTGAAGCTTTCTTT. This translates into CASSYGGRVGDTEAFF.

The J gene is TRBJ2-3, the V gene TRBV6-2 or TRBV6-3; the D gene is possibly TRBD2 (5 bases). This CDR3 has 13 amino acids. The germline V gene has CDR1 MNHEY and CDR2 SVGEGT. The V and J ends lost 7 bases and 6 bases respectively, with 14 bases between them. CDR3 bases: TGTGCCAGCATCCCTTGGCAGCGGGATACGCAGTATTTT. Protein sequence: CASIPWQRDTQYF.

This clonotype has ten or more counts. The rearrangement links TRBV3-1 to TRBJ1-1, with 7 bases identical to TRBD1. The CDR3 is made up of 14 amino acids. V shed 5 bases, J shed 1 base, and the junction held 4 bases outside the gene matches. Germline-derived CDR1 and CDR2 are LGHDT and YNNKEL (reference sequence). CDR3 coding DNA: TGTGCCAGCAGCTCCCGGACAGGGAACACTGAAGCTTTCTTT. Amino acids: CASSSRTGNTEAFF.

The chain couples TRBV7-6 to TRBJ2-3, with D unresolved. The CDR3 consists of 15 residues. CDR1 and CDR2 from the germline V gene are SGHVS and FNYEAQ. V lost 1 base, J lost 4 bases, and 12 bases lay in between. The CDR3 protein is CASSLERETADTQYF. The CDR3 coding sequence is TGTGCCAGCAGCTTAGAGCGTGAGACGGCAGATACGCAGTATTTT.

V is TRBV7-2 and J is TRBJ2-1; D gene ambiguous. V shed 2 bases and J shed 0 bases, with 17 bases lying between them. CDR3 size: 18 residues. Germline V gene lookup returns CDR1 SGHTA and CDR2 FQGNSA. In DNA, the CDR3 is TGTGCCAGCAGCTTAAGAATAGGATGGGGTAGCTCCTACAATGAGCAGTTCTTC. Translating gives CASSLRIGWGSSYNEQFF.